Following are 15 T cell receptor beta chains from one sample sequenced in a study of CD8 T cells in ankylosing spondylitis. Findings and caveats of the study: Ankylosing spondylitis blood appeared to carry a characteristic TCR beta motif of seven to nine highly homologous variants.

TCRdb redid the calling of the 5' RACE reads with MiXCR, one entry per CDR3 protein. The profile shows under 850,000 distinct CDR3 sequences, about 20% of them singletons. What these receptors recognize is not known. The sample taken for sequencing was blood, either unsorted or a sorted T cell fraction (not recorded which). The receptor source for this set is a male donor with ankylosing spondylitis.

The chain links TRBV4-3 to TRBJ2-7; D is perhaps TRBD1 (5 bases). The CDR3 contains 16 residues. Trimming cost V 0 bases and J 2 bases, with 14 bases left between them. Germline lookup yields CDR1 LGHNA and CDR2 YSLEER. In nucleotides, the CDR3 is TGCGCCAGCAGCCAAGATCGGGCAGGGCCCCCCTACGAGCAGTACTTC. It codes for CASSQDRAGPPYEQYF.

This sequence joins TRBV15 and TRBJ2-7, with 8 bases identical to TRBD1. The CDR3 runs to 16 residues. Trimming cost V 0 bases and J 1 base; bases outside gene matches: 5. Germline V gene lookup returns CDR1 LNHNV and CDR2 YYDKDF (reference sequence). CDR3 DNA sequence: TGTGCCACCAGCAGAGACCTGGGACAGGCTTCCTACGAGCAGTACTTC. Protein: CATSRDLGQASYEQYF.

This clonotype was observed at least ten times. The V and J genes are TRBV4-3 and TRBJ2-3; 7 nucleotides align to TRBD1. This CDR3 is 15 amino acids long. The germline V gene encodes CDR1 LGHNA and CDR2 YSLEER. Trimming removed 4 bases from V and 5 bases from J; junction bases left unmatched: 9. This chain's CDR3 is CASSLDRDEGDTQYF. The DNA for the CDR3 is TGCGCCAGCAGCCTCGACAGGGATGAGGGAGATACGCAGTATTTT.

The gene calls are TRBV5-1 and TRBJ2-1; tentatively, D is TRBD1 or TRBD2 (6 bases each). In germline, CDR1 is SGHRS, CDR2 YFSETQ. The CDR3 has 15 residues. The V end lost 1 base, the J end lost 7 bases, and 15 bases lay between the germline ends. The chain's CDR3 is CASSLNGGRGNEQFF. CDR3 in DNA: TGCGCCAGCAGCTTGAACGGGGGCCGGGGTAATGAGCAGTTCTTC. Drawing the rest from reference TRBV5-1 and TRBJ2-1, the complete variable domain is KAGVTQTPRYLIKTRGQQVTLSCSPISGHRSVSWYQQTPGQGLQFLFEYFSETQRNKGNFPGRFSGRQFSNSRSEMNVSTLELGDSALYLCASSLNGGRGNEQFFGPGTRLTVL.

This clonotype was picked up one time. The chain combines TRBV29-1 with TRBJ2-7, with D possibly being TRBD2 (5 bases). V was trimmed by 4 bases and J by 2 bases, leaving 6 bases between them. CDR1 is SQVTM, CDR2 ANQGSEA, per germline. The CDR3 has 11 residues. The CDR3 is CSVGGAYEQYF. The CDR3 coding sequence is TGCAGCGTTGGGGGAGCCTACGAGCAGTACTTC.

This clonotype was seen only a few times. The V gene is TRBV10-2, the J gene TRBJ2-5, with 11 nucleotides matching TRBD2. V shed 3 bases and J 2 bases; nucleotides not matched to a gene: 5. The CDR3 loop spans 16 amino acids. The germline V gene encodes CDR1 WSHSY and CDR2 SAAADI. CDR3 nucleotide sequence: TGCGCCAGCAGTGATGGGGTAGCGGGGGGGCAAGAGACCCAGTACTTC. It specifies CASSDGVAGGQETQYF.

There are many counts of this clonotype. V gene TRBV6-1 combines with J gene TRBJ1-5; D may be TRBD1 (5 bases). The CDR3 runs 14 residues. In germline, CDR1 is MNHNS, CDR2 SASEGT. V was clipped by 6 bases and J by 5 bases, with 14 bases between them. The CDR3 DNA reads TGTGCCAGCAGGGACTATATGGGGCATCAGCCCCAGCATTTT. This translates into CASRDYMGHQPQHF.

This clonotype appeared a few times. The V gene is TRBV20-1, the J gene TRBJ2-3; TRBD1 matches 7 bases. Germline V gene lookup returns CDR1 DFQATT and CDR2 SNEGSKA (reference sequence). The CDR3 extends over 14 amino acids. With V trimmed by 8 bases and J by 3 bases, 11 bases remained unmatched. CDR3 loop: CSPYYRGATDTQYF. Written as DNA, the CDR3 is TGCAGTCCGTACTACAGGGGAGCGACAGATACGCAGTATTTT.

There are a few counts of this clonotype. V is TRBV12-3 or TRBV12-4 and J is TRBJ1-1; no definite D call. The V end lost 4 bases, the J end lost 0 bases, and 9 bases lay between the germline ends. The CDR3 loop spans 14 amino acids. In DNA, the CDR3 is TGTGCCAGCAGTTACCTACCTGTGAACACTGAAGCTTTCTTT. Its translation: CASSYLPVNTEAFF.

This clonotype has only a few counts. DNA of the CDR3: TGCAGTGCTAAGGCTAGCGGGAGATATGCTGAGCAGTTCTTC. Its protein is CSAKASGRYAEQFF. This chain connects TRBV20-1 to TRBJ2-1; 10 bases map to TRBD2. Germline trimming cut 4 bases from V and 9 bases from J; bases unmatched to any gene: 9. This CDR3 is 14 amino acids long. Germline CDR1 DFQATT, CDR2 SNEGSKA (reference sequence).

This clonotype has more than one count but fewer than ten. The J gene is TRBJ2-1, the V gene TRBV20-1, with TRBD1 identical over 10 bases. After removal of 2 bases from V and 1 base from J, the junction contained 5 bases not matched to a gene. Germline V gene data show CDR1 as DFQATT and CDR2 as SNEGSKA (reference sequence). CDR3 length equals 16 residues. The CDR3 loop is CSARPRDRGSYNEQFF. DNA for the CDR3: TGCAGTGCTAGACCTCGGGACAGGGGATCCTACAATGAGCAGTTCTTC.

This clonotype has only a few counts. The chain carries TRBV10-3 and TRBJ2-3; D is possibly TRBD1 or TRBD2 (5 bases each). The CDR3 loop spans 14 amino acids. Germline lookup yields CDR1 ENHRY and CDR2 SYGVKD. V was shortened by 5 bases and J by 4 bases, with 13 bases between the two germline ends. The CDR3 reads CAISPGRSADTQYF. CDR3 nucleotide sequence: TGTGCCATCAGTCCGGGACGTTCGGCAGATACGCAGTATTTT.

This chain uses TRBV12-3 or TRBV12-4 with TRBJ2-7; 9 positions agree with TRBD1. V was pared by 2 bases and J by 4 bases, with 6 bases of the junction left unmatched. The CDR3 runs to 15 residues. This CDR3 is CASSLPGQGSYEQYF. The CDR3 DNA reads TGTGCCAGCAGTTTACCGGGACAGGGTAGTTACGAGCAGTACTTC.

Only a few counts were recorded for this clonotype. The rearrangement joins TRBV4-1 to TRBJ1-1; 8 bases match TRBD1. This CDR3 comprises 16 residues. Trimming took 3 bases from V and 1 from J; bases not matched to a gene: 7. Germline V lookup: CDR1 MGHRA, CDR2 YSYEKL. CDR3 residues: CASSQKTGVRNTEAFF. In DNA, the CDR3 is TGCGCCAGCAGCCAGAAGACAGGGGTTCGGAACACTGAAGCTTTCTTT.

The chain has TRBV3-1 and TRBJ2-7, with TRBD2 matching over 9 bases. The J segment lost 4 bases and the V segment lost 3 bases, leaving 10 bases of the junction unmatched. The CDR3 consists of 16 residues. Germline lookup yields CDR1 LGHDT and CDR2 YNNKEL (reference sequence). The CDR3 sequence: CASSQRASGRYYEQYF. DNA for the CDR3: TGTGCCAGCAGCCAGCGAGCCAGCGGGAGGTATTACGAGCAGTACTTC.